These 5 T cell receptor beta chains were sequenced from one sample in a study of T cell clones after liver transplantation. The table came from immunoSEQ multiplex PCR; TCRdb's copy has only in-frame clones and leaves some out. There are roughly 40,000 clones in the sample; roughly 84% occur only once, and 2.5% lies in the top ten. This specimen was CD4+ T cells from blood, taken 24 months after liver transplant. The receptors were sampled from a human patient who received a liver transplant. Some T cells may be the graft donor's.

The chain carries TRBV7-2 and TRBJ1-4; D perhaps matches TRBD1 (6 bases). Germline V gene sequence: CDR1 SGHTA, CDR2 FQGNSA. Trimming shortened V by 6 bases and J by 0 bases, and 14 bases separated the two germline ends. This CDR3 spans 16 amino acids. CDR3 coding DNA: TGTGCCAGCAGTCTTTTCACAGGGTCAACTAATGAAAAACTGTTTTTT. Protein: CASSLFTGSTNEKLFF.

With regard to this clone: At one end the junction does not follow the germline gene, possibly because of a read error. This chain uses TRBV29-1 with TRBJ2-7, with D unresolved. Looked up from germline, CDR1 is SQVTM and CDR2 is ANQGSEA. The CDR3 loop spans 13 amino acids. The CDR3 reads CSVEVQGSEPRVF. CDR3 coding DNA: TGCAGCGTTGAAGTACAAGGATCAGAGCCCCGGGTCTTC.

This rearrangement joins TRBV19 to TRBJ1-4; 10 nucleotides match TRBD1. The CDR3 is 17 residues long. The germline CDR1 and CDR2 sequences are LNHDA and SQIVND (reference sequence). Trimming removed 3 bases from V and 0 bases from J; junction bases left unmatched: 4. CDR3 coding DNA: TGTGCCAGTAGTATTGACAGGGGGCGAGCAACTAATGAAAAACTGTTTTTT. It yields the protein CASSIDRGRATNEKLFF. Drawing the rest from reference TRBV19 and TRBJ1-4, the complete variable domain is DGGITQSPKYLFRKEGQNVTLSCEQNLNHDAMYWYRQDPGQGLRLIYYSQIVNDFQKGDIAEGYSVSREKKESFPLTVTSAQKNPTAFYLCASSIDRGRATNEKLFFGSGTQLSVL.

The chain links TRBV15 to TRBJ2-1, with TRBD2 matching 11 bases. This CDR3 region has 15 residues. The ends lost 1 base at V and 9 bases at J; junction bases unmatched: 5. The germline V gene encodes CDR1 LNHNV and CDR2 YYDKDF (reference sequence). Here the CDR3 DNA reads TGTGCCACCAGCAGAGGGGTAGCGGGAGGGGGTGAGCAGTTCTTC. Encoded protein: CATSRGVAGGGEQFF.

The CDR3 is CASSPGPPSYEQYF. The CDR3, as DNA: TGTGCCAGCAGCCCGGGCCCACCGTCCTACGAGCAGTACTTC. This sequence joins TRBV6-1 and TRBJ2-7; D remains ambiguous. With 6 bases removed from V and 1 base from J, the gap between germline ends came to 13 bases. This CDR3 comprises 14 residues. Germline values: CDR1 MNHNS, CDR2 SASEGT.